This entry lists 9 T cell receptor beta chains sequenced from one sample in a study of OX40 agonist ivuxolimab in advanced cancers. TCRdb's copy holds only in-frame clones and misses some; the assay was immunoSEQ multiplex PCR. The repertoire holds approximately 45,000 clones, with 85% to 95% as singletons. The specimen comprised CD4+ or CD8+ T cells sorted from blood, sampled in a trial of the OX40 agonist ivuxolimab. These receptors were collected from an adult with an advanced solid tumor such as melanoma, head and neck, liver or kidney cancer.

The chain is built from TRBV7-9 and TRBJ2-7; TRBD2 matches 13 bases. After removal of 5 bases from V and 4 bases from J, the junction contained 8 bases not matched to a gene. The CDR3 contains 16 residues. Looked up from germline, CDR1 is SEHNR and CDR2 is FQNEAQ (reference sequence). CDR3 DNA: TGTGCCAGCAGCCGCGGACTAGCGGGAGTAGGGTACGAGCAGTACTTC. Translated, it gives CASSRGLAGVGYEQYF.

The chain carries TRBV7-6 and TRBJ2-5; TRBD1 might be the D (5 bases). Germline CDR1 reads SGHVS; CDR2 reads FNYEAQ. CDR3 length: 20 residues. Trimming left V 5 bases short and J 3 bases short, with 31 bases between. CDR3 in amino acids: CASSPSPTFVSDSEKETQYF. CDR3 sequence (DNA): TGTGCCAGCAGCCCCAGCCCAACTTTCGTGTCCGACAGTGAAAAAGAGACCCAGTACTTC.

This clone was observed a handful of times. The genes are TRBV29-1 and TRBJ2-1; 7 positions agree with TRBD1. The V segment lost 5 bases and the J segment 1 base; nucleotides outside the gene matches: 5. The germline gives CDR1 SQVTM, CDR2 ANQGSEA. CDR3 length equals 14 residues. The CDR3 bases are TGCAGCGTTACAGGGGTGGGGTCCTACAATGAGCAGTTCTTC. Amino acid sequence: CSVTGVGSYNEQFF.

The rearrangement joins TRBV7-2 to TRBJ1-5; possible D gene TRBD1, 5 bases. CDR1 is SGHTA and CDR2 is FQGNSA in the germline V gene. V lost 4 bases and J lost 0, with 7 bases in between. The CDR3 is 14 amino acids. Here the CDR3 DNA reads TGTGCCAGCAGCTGGGACTTTAGCAATCAGCCCCAGCATTTT. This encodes CASSWDFSNQPQHF.

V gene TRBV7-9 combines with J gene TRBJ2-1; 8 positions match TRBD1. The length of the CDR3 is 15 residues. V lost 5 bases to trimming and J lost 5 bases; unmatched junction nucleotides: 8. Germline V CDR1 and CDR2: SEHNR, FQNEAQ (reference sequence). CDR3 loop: CASSPRTGWHNEQFF. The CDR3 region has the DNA TGTGCCAGCAGCCCCCGGACAGGGTGGCACAATGAGCAGTTCTTC.

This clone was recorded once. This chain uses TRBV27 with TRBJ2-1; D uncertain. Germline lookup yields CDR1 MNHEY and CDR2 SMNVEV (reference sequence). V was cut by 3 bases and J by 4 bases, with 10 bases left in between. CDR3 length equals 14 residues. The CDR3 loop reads CASSLTSRYNEQFF. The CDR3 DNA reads TGTGCCAGCAGTTTGACTTCCCGATACAATGAGCAGTTCTTC.

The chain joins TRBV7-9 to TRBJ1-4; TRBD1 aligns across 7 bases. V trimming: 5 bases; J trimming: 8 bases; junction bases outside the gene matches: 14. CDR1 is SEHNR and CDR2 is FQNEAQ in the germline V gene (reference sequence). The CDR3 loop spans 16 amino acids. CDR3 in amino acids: CASSPPAEGQREKLFF. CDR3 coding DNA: TGTGCCAGCAGCCCGCCGGCGGAGGGACAGCGGGAAAAACTGTTTTTT.

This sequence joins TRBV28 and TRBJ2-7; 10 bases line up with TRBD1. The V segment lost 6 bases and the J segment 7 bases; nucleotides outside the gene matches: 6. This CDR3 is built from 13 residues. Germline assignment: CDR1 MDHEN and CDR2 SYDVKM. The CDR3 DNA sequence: TGTGCCAGCAGGATGACAGGGGGCGATGAGCAGTACTTC. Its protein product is CASRMTGGDEQYF.

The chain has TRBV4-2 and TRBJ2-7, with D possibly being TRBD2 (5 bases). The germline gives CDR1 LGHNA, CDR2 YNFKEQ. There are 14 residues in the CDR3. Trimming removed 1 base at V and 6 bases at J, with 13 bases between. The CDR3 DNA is TGTGCCAGCAGCCAAGTCCGCCTAGGGAGCGAGCAGTACTTC. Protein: CASSQVRLGSEQYF.